Following are 15 T cell receptor beta chains from one sample sequenced in a study of a mutant IDH1 vaccine in newly diagnosed glioma. Only in-frame clones appear in the TCRdb table, and some are missing; sequencing was by immunoSEQ multiplex PCR. The sample has tens of thousands of clones; 83% are singletons. Sample time point: baseline, week 1 (first vaccination visit). The treatment was: pre-vaccination baseline after standard-of-care therapy. The sequencing used PBMCs, collected from a glioma patient treated with radiotherapy, temozolomide or both. The source is a woman between 50 and 59 years old with glioma.

The chain links TRBV13 to TRBJ2-3; 8 bases are shared with TRBD2. The junction had 11 bases not matched to a gene; V was cut back by 4 bases and J by 8 bases. The CDR3 runs 15 residues. Germline values: CDR1 PRHDT, CDR2 FYEKMQ (reference sequence). The CDR3 here is CASSSPGLVSGTQYF. CDR3 in DNA: TGTGCCAGCAGCTCCCCGGGACTAGTTTCTGGTACGCAGTATTTT.

The J gene is TRBJ1-5, the V gene TRBV10-1; TRBD1 is a possible D gene (5 bases). This CDR3 is 15 amino acids long. The V gene lost 0 bases and the J gene lost 0 bases, with 6 bases spanning the gap. Germline lookup yields CDR1 WNHNN and CDR2 SYGVQD (reference sequence). The CDR3 reads CASSESDNSNQPQHF. CDR3 DNA sequence: TGCGCCAGCAGTGAGTCGGACAATAGCAATCAGCCCCAGCATTTT.

The chain combines TRBV30 with TRBJ2-1; possibly TRBD2 for D (6 bases). Germline CDR1 GTSNPN, CDR2 SVGIG (reference sequence). This CDR3 is built from 14 residues. The V and J ends lost 0 bases and 8 bases respectively, with 14 bases between them. CDR3 region: CAWSVGLGEDEQFF. The CDR3 bases are TGTGCCTGGAGTGTCGGGCTAGGGGAGGATGAGCAGTTCTTC. Combining the CDR3 with reference TRBV30 and TRBJ2-1 gives the whole variable domain SQTIHQWPATLVQPVGSPLSLECTVEGTSNPNLYWYRQAAGRGLQLLFYSVGIGQISSEVPQNLSASRPQDRQFILSSKKLLLSDSGFYLCAWSVGLGEDEQFFGPGTRLTVL.

This clone was counted once. This chain links TRBV6-5 with TRBJ2-1; D gene uncertain. With 3 bases removed from V and 7 bases from J, the gap between germline ends came to 4 bases. The CDR3 runs 11 residues. The germline V gene encodes CDR1 MNHEY and CDR2 SVGAGI. CDR3 sequence: CASSYTNEQFF. CDR3 in DNA: TGTGCCAGCAGTTATACTAATGAGCAGTTCTTC.

CDR3 in DNA: TGTGCCAGCAGCGTAGAGGCAGAGAACACTGAAGCTTTCTTT. It yields the protein CASSVEAENTEAFF. The chain joins TRBV9 to TRBJ1-1; D is ambiguous. Germline CDR1 and CDR2: SGDLS and YYNGEE. The V end lost 0 bases, the J end lost 1 base, and 7 bases lay between the germline ends. The CDR3 runs to 14 residues.

About this clone itself: Compared with germline, one end of the junction differs, possibly owing to a read error. Other DNA sequences in this sample translate to the same CDR3. The V call is TRBV29-1, the J call TRBJ2-7; no clear D gene. Germline V gives CDR1 SQVTM, CDR2 ANQGSEA. This CDR3 region has 12 residues. CDR3 coding DNA: TGCAGCGTAGAAGGTAGCTCCTACGAGCAGTACTTC. It codes for CSVEGSSYEQYF.

This chain uses TRBV30 with TRBJ1-1; tentatively, D is TRBD1 (6 bases). The germline V gene has CDR1 GTSNPN and CDR2 SVGIG (reference sequence). CDR3 size: 12 residues. Trimming left V 5 bases short and J 4 bases short, with 11 bases between. CDR3 nucleotides: TGTGCCTGGGTGGAGGGGGGCACTGAAGCTTTCTTT. Amino acids: CAWVEGGTEAFF.

The chain has TRBV27 and TRBJ2-5; 8 bases are shared with TRBD1. Trimming cost V 2 bases and J 5 bases; bases outside gene matches: 4. The CDR3 is 14 amino acids. Per germline, CDR1 MNHEY and CDR2 SMNVEV (reference sequence). The CDR3 spells CASSLQGARETQYF. For the CDR3, the DNA is TGTGCCAGCAGTTTACAGGGGGCTCGTGAGACCCAGTACTTC.

The chain combines TRBV5-1 with TRBJ2-1; 7 bases line up with TRBD2. This CDR3 contains 15 residues. Germline V gives CDR1 SGHRS, CDR2 YFSETQ. With 4 bases clipped from V and 4 bases from J, the junction kept 8 bases outside the gene matches. CDR3 in amino acids: CASSPGTKSYNEQFF. DNA of the CDR3: TGCGCCAGCAGCCCGGGGACTAAGTCTTACAATGAGCAGTTCTTC. The variable domain in full, with the rest retrieved from reference TRBV5-1 and TRBJ2-1, is KAGVTQTPRYLIKTRGQQVTLSCSPISGHRSVSWYQQTPGQGLQFLFEYFSETQRNKGNFPGRFSGRQFSNSRSEMNVSTLELGDSALYLCASSPGTKSYNEQFFGPGTRLTVL.

The chain uses TRBV18 and TRBJ2-7; TRBD1 matches at 8 bases. This CDR3 region has 16 residues. The germline CDR1 and CDR2 sequences are KGHSH and LQKENI. V dropped 4 bases and J dropped 3; count of bases not matched to a gene: 11. CDR3 amino acids: CASSQTQGAIVYEQYF. The CDR3 coding sequence is TGTGCCAGCTCACAAACGCAGGGGGCGATCGTCTACGAGCAGTACTTC.

J is TRBJ2-1 and V is TRBV5-1, with 15 bases fitting TRBD2. This CDR3 comprises 16 residues. After removal of 4 bases from V and 7 bases from J, the junction contained 6 bases not matched to a gene. CDR1 and CDR2 (germline): SGHRS, YFSETQ. The CDR3 DNA is TGCGCCAGCAGCCCTCGGACTAGCGGGGGGGTGAATGAGCAGTTCTTC. Protein sequence: CASSPRTSGGVNEQFF.

This clone was seen a single time. V usage is TRBV6-5 and J usage is TRBJ1-1; no clear D. V was pared by 2 bases and J by 1 base, with 8 bases between. The CDR3 has 14 residues. Germline V gene sequence: CDR1 MNHEY, CDR2 SVGAGI. This CDR3 reads CASSYLQQNTEAFF. The DNA of the CDR3 is TGTGCCAGCAGTTACCTACAACAGAACACTGAAGCTTTCTTT.

In its sample, this clone was seen a few times. The V and J genes are TRBV15 and TRBJ1-5; D is undetermined. V lost 0 bases, J lost 7 bases, and 4 bases lay in between. The CDR3 contains 12 residues. CDR1 is LNHNV and CDR2 is YYDKDF in the germline V gene (reference sequence). The DNA for the CDR3 is TGTGCCACCAGCAGAGATCAACAGCCCCAGCATTTT. Translation gives CATSRDQQPQHF.

The chain has TRBV9 and TRBJ2-5, with 11 bases matching TRBD2. Per germline, CDR1 SGDLS and CDR2 YYNGEE. The J segment lost 2 bases and the V segment lost 4 bases, leaving 7 bases of the junction unmatched. CDR3 length equals 16 residues. This CDR3 is CASSQNSGGAQETQYF. The CDR3, as DNA: TGTGCCAGCAGCCAGAATAGCGGGGGGGCACAAGAGACCCAGTACTTC. Complete variable domain (other parts from reference TRBV9 and TRBJ2-5): DSGVTQTPKHLITATGQRVTLRCSPRSGDLSVYWYQQSLDQGLQFLIQYYNGEERAKGNILERFSAQQFPDLHSELNLSSLELGDSALYFCASSQNSGGAQETQYFGPGTRLLVL.

V and J are TRBV5-5 and TRBJ1-3; tentative D call: TRBD1 (6 bases). The CDR3 contains 16 residues. Trimming took 0 bases from V and 4 from J, leaving 14 bases between them. The germline CDR1 and CDR2 sequences are SGHKS and YYEKEE (reference sequence). For the CDR3, the DNA is TGTGCCAGCAGCTTGGATTCACAGGGCTTCGGAAACACCATATATTTT. Protein: CASSLDSQGFGNTIYF. The full variable domain, rest sourced from reference TRBV5-5 and TRBJ1-3, is DAGVTQSPTHLIKTRGQQVTLRCSPISGHKSVSWYQQVLGQGPQFIFQYYEKEERGRGNFPDRFSARQFPNYSSELNVNALLLGDSALYLCASSLDSQGFGNTIYFGEGSWLTVV.